This entry describes one T cell receptor beta chain. No antigen is known for it. No much larger clone is present one base from it, and per-base qualities are unavailable. CDR1 MGHDK and CDR2 SYGVNS are derived from the germline V gene. The CDR3 starts with the cysteine, ends with the phenylalanine, and has 15 residues. This entry keeps only the CDR3 DNA: 45 bases, framed from base 1. V and J are truncated by 5 bases and 0 bases respectively, leaving an intervening sequence of 14 bases. Read against the paper, the sample's time point label means: pre-sensitization, week 0. The intended sense of this specimen's treatment or condition label: therapeutic diphenylcyclopropenone sensitization with weekly scalp DPC. At each patch-test visit, blood was drawn before the patch test was applied. Eligible patients were aged 18 to 70, diagnosed with alopecia, deemed suitable for DPC therapy, and excluded if pregnant. Total RNA was extracted from unfractionated whole blood that had been collected in Tempus Blood RNA tubes.

This sample stems from a study of human T cells and chemical hapten exposure (dated by TCRdb to 2020 to 2022). Regarding the research as a whole: For sensitization, 2% DPC in acetone was applied to an approximately 2 cm by approximately 2 cm area of upper inner arm skin. Weekly therapeutic DPC doses were additionally applied to the scalp of patients throughout the roughly 23-week study period. The study tracked peripheral blood TCR repertoire changes in vivo during primary and secondary sensitization to the hapten diphenylcyclopropenone (DPC) in alopecia patients. Blood samples were taken from patients before sensitization (week 0) and at 2, 6 and about 24 weeks after DPC sensitization. For TCR sequencing, blood came from 25 to 30 alopecia patients at anywhere from one to four time points (pre-sensitization, 2, 6 and 24 weeks). Alopecia areata with under or over 50% scalp involvement, alopecia totalis and alopecia universalis were represented in the patient cohort, which was mostly female. Libraries were combined into a pool for sequencing, and differences in TCR yield between samples came mainly from small differences in library volumes within the pool. Patch tests used Finn chambers with 0.01% DPC on the upper back, scored after 6 days by International Contact Dermatitis Research Group standards.

Here is what the overall study found, with its caveats: A positive correlation was found between the number of PT1 expanded TCRs and patch test score, with significance reached at thresholds 8, 16 and 32 but not 4. No change with DPC sensitization was found in the number of TCRs above 1 in 1000 frequency, and no evidence of global repertoire structure alterations was found. Alopecia, a presumed autoimmune disease, was present in all patients, so the immune response of the patients might differ from that of healthy individuals. Compared with pre-sensitization or healthy control sets, expanded TCRs formed significantly more large CDR3 similarity clusters, which is consistent with antigen-driven responses. Repeated subsampling changed both the strength of the expansion versus patch-test correlation and the threshold at which the correlation became significant.

The library was built by means of RACE. Sequencing instrument: NextSeq 500. Library preparation attached unique molecular identifiers to individual cDNA molecules for quantitative, reproducible TCR counting. Both TCR alpha and TCR beta chains were sequenced from each blood RNA sample. The paper's processing steps were these. A median of around 96,000 TCRs per sample was observed, with a range of roughly 20,000 to 700,000. The Decombinator software suite was used to annotate V, J and CDR3 in the TCR reads. To make PS versus PT1 abundance plots, every sample was subsampled to the same number of TCRs (28,000). Expanded TCRs were defined as absent before sensitization and observed at least eight times at the 2-week time point. TCRdb reanalyzed the raw reads on its own, using fastp at Q25 for trimming and MiXCR for clone calling, and kept in-frame beta chains. Identical CDR3 protein sequences are pooled into one entry, listed with their most common genes and DNA. None of the V and J calls come from the authors' own analysis; TCRdb made them. The sample has some 330,000 distinct CDR3 sequences on record, about 5.4% of them singletons. Less than 9% of the sample belongs to the ten largest clones.

This chain joins TRBV25-1 to TRBJ2-7; the D gene is possibly TRBD1 or TRBD2, with 5 bases matching each. The sequence came from a woman aged 18-29 years with alopecia areata. Some clones in this sample may be carry-over from other donors' samples. The input for sequencing was whole blood, taken in connection with sensitization to the hapten diphenylcyclopropenone (DPC). The sequence in DNA is TGTGCCAGCAGTAGAACGGGACCCAGCTCCTACGAGCAGTACTTC. Protein translation: CASSRTGPSSYEQYF.